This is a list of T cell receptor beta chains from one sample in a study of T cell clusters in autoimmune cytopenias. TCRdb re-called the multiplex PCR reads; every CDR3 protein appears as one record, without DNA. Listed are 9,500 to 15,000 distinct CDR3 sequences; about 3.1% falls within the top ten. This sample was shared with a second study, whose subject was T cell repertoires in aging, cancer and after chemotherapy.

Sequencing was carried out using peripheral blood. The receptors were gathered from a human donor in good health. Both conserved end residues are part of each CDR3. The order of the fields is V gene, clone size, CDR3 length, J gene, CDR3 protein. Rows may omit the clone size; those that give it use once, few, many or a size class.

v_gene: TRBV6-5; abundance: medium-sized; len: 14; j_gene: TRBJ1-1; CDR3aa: CASSGDAGTPEAFF
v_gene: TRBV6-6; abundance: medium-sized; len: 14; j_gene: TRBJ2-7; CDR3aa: CASSLGTARGEQYF
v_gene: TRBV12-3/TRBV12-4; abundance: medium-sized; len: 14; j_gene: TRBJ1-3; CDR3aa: CASVDSSSGNTIYF
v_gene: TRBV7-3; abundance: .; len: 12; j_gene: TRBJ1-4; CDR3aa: CASRVGNEKLFF
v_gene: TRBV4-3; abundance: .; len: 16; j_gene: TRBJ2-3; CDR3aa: CASSPALAGSTDTQYF
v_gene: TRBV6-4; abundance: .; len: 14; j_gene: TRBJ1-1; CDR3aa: CASSYGGGGSEAFF
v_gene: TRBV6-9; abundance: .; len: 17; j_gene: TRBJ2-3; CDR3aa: CASSYRPWRDYTDTQYF
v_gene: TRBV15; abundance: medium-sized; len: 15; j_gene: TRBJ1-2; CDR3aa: CATSRNMGQYYGYTF
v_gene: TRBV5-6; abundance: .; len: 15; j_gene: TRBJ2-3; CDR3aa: CASSLKGYRTDTQYF
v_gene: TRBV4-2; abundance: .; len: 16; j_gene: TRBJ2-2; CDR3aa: CASSQDAGSNTGELFF
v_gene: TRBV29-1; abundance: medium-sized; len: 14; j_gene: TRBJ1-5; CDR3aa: CSVAEGGLDQPQHF
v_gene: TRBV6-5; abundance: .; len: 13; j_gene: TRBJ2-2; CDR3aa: CASRNNKAGELFF
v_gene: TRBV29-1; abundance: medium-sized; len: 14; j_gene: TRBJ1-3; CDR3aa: CSVEVEISGNTIYF
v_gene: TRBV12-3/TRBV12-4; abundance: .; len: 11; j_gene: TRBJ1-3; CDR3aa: CASSFGNTIYF
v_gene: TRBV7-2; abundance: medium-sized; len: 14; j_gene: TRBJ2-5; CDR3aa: CASSLTRGLETQYF
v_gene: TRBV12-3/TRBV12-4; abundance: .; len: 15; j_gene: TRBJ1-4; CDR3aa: CASSFGASRLEKLFF
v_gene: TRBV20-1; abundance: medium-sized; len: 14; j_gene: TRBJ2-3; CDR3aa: CSAYSGGATDTQYF
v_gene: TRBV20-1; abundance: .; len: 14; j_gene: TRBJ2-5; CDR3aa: CSARNAPAAETQYF